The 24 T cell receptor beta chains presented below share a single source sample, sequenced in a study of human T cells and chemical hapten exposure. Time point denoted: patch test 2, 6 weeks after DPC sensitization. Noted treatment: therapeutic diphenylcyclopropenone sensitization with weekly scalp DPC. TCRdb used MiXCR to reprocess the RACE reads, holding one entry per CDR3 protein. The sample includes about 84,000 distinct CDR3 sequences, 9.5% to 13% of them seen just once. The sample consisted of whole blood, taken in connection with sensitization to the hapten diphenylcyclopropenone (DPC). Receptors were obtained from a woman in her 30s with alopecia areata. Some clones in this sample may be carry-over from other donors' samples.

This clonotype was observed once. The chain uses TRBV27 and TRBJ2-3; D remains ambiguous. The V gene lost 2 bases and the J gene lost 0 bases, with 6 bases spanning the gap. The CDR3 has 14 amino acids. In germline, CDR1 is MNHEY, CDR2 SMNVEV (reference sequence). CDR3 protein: CASSLDTSTDTQYF. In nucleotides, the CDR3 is TGTGCCAGCAGTTTAGATACAAGCACAGATACGCAGTATTTT.

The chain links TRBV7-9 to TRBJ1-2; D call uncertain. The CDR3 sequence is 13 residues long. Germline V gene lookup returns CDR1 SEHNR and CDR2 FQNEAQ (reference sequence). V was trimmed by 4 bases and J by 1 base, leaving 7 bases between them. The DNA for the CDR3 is TGTGCCAGCAGCTCCAGAGATAACTATGGCTACACCTTC. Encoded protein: CASSSRDNYGYTF.

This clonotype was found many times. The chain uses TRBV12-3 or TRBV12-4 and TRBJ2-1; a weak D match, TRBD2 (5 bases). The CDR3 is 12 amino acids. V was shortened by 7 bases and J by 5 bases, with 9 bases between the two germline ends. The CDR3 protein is CASKLRDNEQFF. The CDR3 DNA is TGTGCCAGCAAGTTGCGGGACAATGAGCAGTTCTTC.

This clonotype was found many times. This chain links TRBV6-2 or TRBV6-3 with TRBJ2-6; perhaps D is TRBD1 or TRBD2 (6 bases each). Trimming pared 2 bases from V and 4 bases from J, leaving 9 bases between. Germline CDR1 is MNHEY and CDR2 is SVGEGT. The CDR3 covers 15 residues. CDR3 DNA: TGTGCCAGCAGTTACGGGGGGCTCGGGGCCAACGTCCTGACTTTC. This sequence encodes CASSYGGLGANVLTF.

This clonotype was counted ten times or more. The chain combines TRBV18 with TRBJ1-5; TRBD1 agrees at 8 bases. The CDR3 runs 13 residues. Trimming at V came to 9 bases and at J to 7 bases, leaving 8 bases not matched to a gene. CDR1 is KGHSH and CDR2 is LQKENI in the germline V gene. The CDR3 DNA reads TGTGCCAGTTCCGGACAGGGCCAACAGCCCCAGCATTTT. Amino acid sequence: CASSGQGQQPQHF.

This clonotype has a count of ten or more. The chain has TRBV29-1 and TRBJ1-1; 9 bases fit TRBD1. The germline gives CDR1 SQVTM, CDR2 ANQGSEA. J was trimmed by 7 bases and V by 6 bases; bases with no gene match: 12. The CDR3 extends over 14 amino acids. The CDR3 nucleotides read TGCAGCGTCTCTCCGGGACAGGGAGCGTTTGAAGCTTTCTTT. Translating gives CSVSPGQGAFEAFF.

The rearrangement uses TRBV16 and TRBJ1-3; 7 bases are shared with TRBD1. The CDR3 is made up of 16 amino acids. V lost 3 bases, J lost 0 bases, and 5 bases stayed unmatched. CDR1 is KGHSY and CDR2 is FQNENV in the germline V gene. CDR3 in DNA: TGTGCCAGCAGCCAGACCGGGACAGCCTCTGGAAACACCATATATTTT. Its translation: CASSQTGTASGNTIYF. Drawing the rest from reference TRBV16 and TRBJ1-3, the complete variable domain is GEEVAQTPKHLVRGEGQKAKLYCAPIKGHSYVFWYQQVLKNEFKFLISFQNENVFDETGMPKERFSAKCLPNSPCSLEIQATKLEDSAVYFCASSQTGTASGNTIYFGEGSWLTVV.

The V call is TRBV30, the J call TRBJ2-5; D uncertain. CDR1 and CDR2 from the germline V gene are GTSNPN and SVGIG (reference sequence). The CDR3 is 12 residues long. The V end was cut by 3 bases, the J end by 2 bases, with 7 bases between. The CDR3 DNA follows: TGTGCCTGGAGAAGGGATCAAGAGACCCAGTACTTC. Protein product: CAWRRDQETQYF. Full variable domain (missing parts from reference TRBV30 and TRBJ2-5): SQTIHQWPATLVQPVGSPLSLECTVEGTSNPNLYWYRQAAGRGLQLLFYSVGIGQISSEVPQNLSASRPQDRQFILSSKKLLLSDSGFYLCAWRRDQETQYFGPGTRLLVL.

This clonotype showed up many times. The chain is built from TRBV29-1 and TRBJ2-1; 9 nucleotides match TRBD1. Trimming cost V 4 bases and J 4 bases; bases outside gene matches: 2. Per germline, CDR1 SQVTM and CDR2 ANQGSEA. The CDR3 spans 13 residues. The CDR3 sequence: CSVVTGGYNEQFF. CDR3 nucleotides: TGCAGCGTTGTGACAGGGGGATACAATGAGCAGTTCTTC.

The CDR3 here is CASSSQTGELFF. CDR3 in DNA: TGTGCCAGCAGCTCCCAGACCGGGGAGCTGTTTTTT. The chain combines TRBV7-2 with TRBJ2-2; D ambiguous. V was trimmed by 4 bases and J by 5 bases, leaving 5 bases between them. Germline V gene data show CDR1 as SGHTA and CDR2 as FQGNSA. The CDR3 consists of 12 residues.

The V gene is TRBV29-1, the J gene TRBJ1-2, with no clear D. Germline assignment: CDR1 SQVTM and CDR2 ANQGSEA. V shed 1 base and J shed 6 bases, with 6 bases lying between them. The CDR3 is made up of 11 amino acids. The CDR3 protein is CSVEVNDGYTF. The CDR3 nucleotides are TGCAGCGTTGAAGTAAATGATGGCTACACCTTC.

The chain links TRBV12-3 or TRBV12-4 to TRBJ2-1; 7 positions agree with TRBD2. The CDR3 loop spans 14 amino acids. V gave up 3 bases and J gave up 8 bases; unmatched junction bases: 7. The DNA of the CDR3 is TGTGCCAGCAGTTTGGGGGGAGGGCCGTATGAGCAGTTCTTC. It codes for CASSLGGGPYEQFF.

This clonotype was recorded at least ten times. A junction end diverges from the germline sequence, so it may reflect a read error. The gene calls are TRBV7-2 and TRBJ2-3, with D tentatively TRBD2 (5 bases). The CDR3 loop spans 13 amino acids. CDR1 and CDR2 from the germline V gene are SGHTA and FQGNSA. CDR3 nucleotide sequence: TGTGTCAGCAGCTTTGTCGGGGCAGATACGCAGTATTTT. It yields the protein CVSSFVGADTQYF.

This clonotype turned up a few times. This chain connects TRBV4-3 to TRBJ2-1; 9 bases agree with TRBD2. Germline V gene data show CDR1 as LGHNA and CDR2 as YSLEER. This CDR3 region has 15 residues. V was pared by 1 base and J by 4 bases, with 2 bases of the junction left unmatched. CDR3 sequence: CASSQVAGEYNEQFF. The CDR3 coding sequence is TGCGCCAGCAGCCAAGTAGCGGGAGAATACAATGAGCAGTTCTTC.

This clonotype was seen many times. The CDR3 is CAEPSPGGPHNEQFF. DNA for the CDR3: TGTGCCGAACCTTCACCGGGGGGGCCCCACAATGAGCAGTTCTTC. The chain uses TRBV7-9 and TRBJ2-1; 8 bases map to TRBD2. The CDR3 consists of 15 residues. The V gene end was trimmed by 11 bases and the J gene end by 5 bases; junction bases not matched to a gene: 14. In germline, CDR1 is SEHNR, CDR2 FQNEAQ (reference sequence).

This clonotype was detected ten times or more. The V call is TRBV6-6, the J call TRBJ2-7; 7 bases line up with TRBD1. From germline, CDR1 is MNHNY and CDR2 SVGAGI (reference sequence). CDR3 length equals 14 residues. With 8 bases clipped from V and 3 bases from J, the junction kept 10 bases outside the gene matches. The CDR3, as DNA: TGTGCCAGCGAGACCAGGGCAGGGGGCTACGAGCAGTACTTC. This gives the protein CASETRAGGYEQYF.

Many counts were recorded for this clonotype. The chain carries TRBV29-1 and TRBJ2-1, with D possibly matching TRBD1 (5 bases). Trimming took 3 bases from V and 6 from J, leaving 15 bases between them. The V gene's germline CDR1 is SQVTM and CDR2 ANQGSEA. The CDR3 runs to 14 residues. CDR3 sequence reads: CSVDIGLGVNEQFF. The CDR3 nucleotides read TGCAGCGTTGATATAGGGTTAGGGGTCAATGAGCAGTTCTTC.

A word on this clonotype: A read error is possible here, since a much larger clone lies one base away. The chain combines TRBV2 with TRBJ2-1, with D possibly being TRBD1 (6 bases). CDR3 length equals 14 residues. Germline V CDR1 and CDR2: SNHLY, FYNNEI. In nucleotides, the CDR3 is TGTGCCAGCAGGGTGACAGGAAGCAGGAATGAGCAGCTCTTC. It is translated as CASRVTGSRNEQLF. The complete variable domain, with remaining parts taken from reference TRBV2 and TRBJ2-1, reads EPEVTQTPSHQVTQMGQEVILRCVPISNHLYFYWYRQILGQKVEFLVSFYNNEISEKSEIFDDQFSVERPDGSNFTLKIRSTKLEDSAMYFCASRVTGSRNEQLFGPGTRLTVL.

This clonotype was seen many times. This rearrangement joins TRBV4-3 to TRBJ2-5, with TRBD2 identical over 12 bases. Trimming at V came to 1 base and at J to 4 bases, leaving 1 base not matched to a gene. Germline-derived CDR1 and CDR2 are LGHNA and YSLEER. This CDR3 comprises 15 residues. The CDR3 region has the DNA TGCGCCAGCAGCCAAGGACTAGCGGGGGCAGAGACCCAGTACTTC. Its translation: CASSQGLAGAETQYF.

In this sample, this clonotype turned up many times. The CDR3 reads CSVEDQETQYF. The CDR3 DNA follows: TGCAGCGTTGAGGACCAAGAGACCCAGTACTTC. This chain joins TRBV29-1 and TRBJ2-5; D is unresolved. Germline loops: CDR1 SQVTM, CDR2 ANQGSEA. Trimming took off 3 bases at V and 0 bases at J, with 2 bases between the two ends. This CDR3 spans 11 amino acids.

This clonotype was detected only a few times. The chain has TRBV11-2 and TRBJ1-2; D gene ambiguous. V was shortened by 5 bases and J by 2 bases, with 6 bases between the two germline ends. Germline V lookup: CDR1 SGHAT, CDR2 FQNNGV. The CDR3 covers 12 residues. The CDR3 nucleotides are TGTGCCAGCAGCGACGGGAACTATGGCTACACCTTC. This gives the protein CASSDGNYGYTF.

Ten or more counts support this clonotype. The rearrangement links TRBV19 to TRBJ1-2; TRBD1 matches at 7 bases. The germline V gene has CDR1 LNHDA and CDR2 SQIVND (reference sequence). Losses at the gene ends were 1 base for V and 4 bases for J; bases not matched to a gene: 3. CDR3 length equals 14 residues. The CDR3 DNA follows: TGTGCCAGTAGTATAGCCCGGGACAGCTATGGCTACACCTTC. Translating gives CASSIARDSYGYTF.

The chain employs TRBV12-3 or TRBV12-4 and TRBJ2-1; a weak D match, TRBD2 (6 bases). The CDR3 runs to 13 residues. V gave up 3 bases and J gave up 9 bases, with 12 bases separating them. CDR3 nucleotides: TGTGCCAGCAGTTTGGCTAGCGATAGTGAGCAGTTCTTC. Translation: CASSLASDSEQFF.

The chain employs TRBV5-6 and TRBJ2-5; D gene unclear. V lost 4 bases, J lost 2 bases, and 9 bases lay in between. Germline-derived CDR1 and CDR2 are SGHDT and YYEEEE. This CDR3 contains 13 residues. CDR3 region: CASSLGVQETQYF. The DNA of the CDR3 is TGTGCCAGCAGCCTGGGCGTACAAGAGACCCAGTACTTC.